This T cell receptor (beta chain) was recorded in a study of yellow fever vaccine responses in identical twins. V dropped 9 bases and J dropped 2 bases, with 9 bases sitting between them. CDR3 length: 12 residues. CDR1 and CDR2 from the germline V gene are SGHNT and YENEEA. TCRdb reanalysed the RT-PCR reads using MiXCR and keeps one entry per CDR3 protein. This table holds about 2,800 distinct CDR3 sequences, less than 85% found once. The chain recombines TRBV11-3 with TRBJ2-3, with D perhaps assigned TRBD1 or TRBD2 (6 bases each). The sequences come from T cells from blood (PBMCs), unsorted or a sorted subset (not recorded which), collected before or after yellow fever vaccination (not recorded which). This receptor was identified in a female donor who received the yellow fever vaccine. The CDR3 region is CARGGITDTQYF. In nucleotides, the CDR3 is TGTGCCAGAGGGGGGATCACAGATACGCAGTATTTT.